The source of this T cell receptor beta chain is a study of early T cells in non-severe SARS-CoV-2 infection. Overall study results and limits: Sequences matched to VDJdb favored anti-spike CD8 responses, while private and CD4 specificities were missed.

This clonotype came up many times. No antigen is known for it. Unique molecular identifiers were attached to individual cDNA molecules. Using its own MiXCR run on the 5' RACE reads, TCRdb lists one record per CDR3 protein. Of about 55,000 distinct CDR3 sequences detected, 9.5% to 15% appear once; the ten largest clones hold 3% to 4.5%. CDR1 is MDHEN, CDR2 SYDVKM, per germline. The CDR3 has 14 residues. Trimming pared 3 bases from V and 4 bases from J, leaving 10 bases between. Sequenced: whole blood. The chain has TRBV28 and TRBJ1-3; unclear D gene. The TCR was taken from an adult who was a healthcare worker with PCR-confirmed SARS-CoV-2 infection or an uninfected control (not recorded which). In nucleotides, the CDR3 is TGTGCCAGCAGTTTCGACAAGAGAGGAAACACCATATATTTT. It encodes CASSFDKRGNTIYF.